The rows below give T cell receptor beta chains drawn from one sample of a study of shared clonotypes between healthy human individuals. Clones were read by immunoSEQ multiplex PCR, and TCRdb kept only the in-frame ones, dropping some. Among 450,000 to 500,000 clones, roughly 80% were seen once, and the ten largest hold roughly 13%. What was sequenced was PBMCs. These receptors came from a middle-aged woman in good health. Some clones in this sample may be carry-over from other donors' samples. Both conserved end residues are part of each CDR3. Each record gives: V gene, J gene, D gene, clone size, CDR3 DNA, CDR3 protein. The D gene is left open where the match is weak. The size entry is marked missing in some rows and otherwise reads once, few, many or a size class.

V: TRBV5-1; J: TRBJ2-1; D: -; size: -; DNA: TGCGCCAGCAGCCGAGGAGCCCCCAATGAGCAGTTCTTC; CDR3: CASSRGAPNEQFF
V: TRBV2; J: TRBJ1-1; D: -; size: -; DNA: TGTGCCAGCAGTGCCGGAACAACAGGGAACACTGAAGCTTTCTTT; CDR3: CASSAGTTGNTEAFF
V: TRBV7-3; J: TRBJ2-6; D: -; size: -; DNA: TGTGCCAGCAGCTTAGCTGACCGGTTTTCCCCAAACAACGTCCTGACTTTC; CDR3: CASSLADRFSPNNVLTF
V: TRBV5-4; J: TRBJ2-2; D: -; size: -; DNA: TGTGCCAGCACCCCCCCGGGCAACACCGGGGAGCTGTTTTTT; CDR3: CASTPPGNTGELFF
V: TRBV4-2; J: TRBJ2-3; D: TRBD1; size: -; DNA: TGTGCCAGCAGCCAAGAGGGGACAGGGACAGATACGCAGTATTTT; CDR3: CASSQEGTGTDTQYF
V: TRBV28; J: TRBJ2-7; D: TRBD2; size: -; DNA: TGTGCCAGCAGTCCCCGACTAGCTCATAGCCCAACCTACGAGCAGTACTTC; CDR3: CASSPRLAHSPTYEQYF
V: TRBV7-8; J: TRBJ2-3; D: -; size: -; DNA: TGTGCCAGCAGCTTAGCCCGACTTAGAACTGAGAATGGTCCAGATACGCAGTATTTT; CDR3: CASSLARLRTENGPDTQYF
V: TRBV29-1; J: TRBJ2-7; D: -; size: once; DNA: TGCAGCGTTCAGGGAGGAGGCTACGAGCAGTACTTC; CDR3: CSVQGGGYEQYF
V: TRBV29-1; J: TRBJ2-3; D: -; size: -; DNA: TGCAGCGTGGCGGGGCAATATTCCACAGATACGCAGTATTTT; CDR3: CSVAGQYSTDTQYF
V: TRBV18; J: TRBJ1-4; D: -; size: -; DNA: TGTGCCAGCTCACCAGGGCAGGGGAATGAAAAACTGTTTTTT; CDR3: CASSPGQGNEKLFF
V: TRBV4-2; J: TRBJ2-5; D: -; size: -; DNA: TGTGCCAGCAGCCAAGTGAGGGCAGGGGCCCAAGAGACCCAGTACTTC; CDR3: CASSQVRAGAQETQYF
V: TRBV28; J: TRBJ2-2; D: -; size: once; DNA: TGTGCCAGCAGGGGGGGAGTTGGGACCGGGGAGCTGTTTTTT; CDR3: CASRGGVGTGELFF
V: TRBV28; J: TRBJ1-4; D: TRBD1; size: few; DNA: TGTGCCAGCAGTTCCCCCGCTTGGACAGGGGAGGAAAAACTGTTTTTT; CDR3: CASSSPAWTGEEKLFF
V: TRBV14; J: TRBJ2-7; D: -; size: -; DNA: TGTGCCAGCAGCCAAGATTTGGGCTACGAGCAGTACTTC; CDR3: CASSQDLGYEQYF
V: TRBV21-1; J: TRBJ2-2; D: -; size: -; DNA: TGTGCCAGCAAAGGGGGTTGGAACACCGGGGAGCTGTTTTTT; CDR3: CASKGGWNTGELFF
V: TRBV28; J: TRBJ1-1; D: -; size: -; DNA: TGTGCCAGCAGTTTGGGAACTGAAGCTTTCTTT; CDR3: CASSLGTEAFF
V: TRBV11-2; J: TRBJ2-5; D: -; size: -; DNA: TGTGCCAGCAACCGGGACGGCAACAACCAAGAGACCCAGTACTTC; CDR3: CASNRDGNNQETQYF
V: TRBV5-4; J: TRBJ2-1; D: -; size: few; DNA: TGTGCCAGCAGGCCCCAGGATGGGGAGCAGTTCTTC; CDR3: CASRPQDGEQFF
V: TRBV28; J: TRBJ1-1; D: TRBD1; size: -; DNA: TGTGCCAGCAGTCCTGGGGACAGGACGAACACTGAAGCTTTCTTT; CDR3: CASSPGDRTNTEAFF
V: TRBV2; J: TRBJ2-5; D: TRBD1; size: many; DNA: TGTGCCAGCAGTGAAGGGGGACAGGGAGTCCATGAGACCCAGTACTTC; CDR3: CASSEGGQGVHETQYF
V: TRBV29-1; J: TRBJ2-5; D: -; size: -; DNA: TGCAGCGTTGTGTCCCAGGGGTCCAAGATTCAAGAGACCCAGTACTTC; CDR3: CSVVSQGSKIQETQYF
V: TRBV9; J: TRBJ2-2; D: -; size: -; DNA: TGTGCCAGCAGCGTAGTTCACGGGGGAATCTTGGCCGGGGAGCTGTTTTTT; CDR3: CASSVVHGGILAGELFF
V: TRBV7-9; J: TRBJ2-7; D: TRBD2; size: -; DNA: TGTGCCAGCAGCTTAGGCCGGGGGGTCGGGGACGAGCAGTACTTC; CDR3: CASSLGRGVGDEQYF
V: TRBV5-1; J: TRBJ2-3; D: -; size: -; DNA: TGCGCCAGCAGCTGGGGTTCACGCACAGATACGCAGTATTTT; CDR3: CASSWGSRTDTQYF
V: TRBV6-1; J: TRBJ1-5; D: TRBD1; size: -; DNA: TGTGCCAGCAGTGGGACAGGGGGCAATCAGCCCCAGCATTTT; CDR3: CASSGTGGNQPQHF
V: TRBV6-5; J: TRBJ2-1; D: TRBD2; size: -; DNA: TGTGCCAGCAGTCGGGACTACGATTACAATGAGCAGTTCTTC; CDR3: CASSRDYDYNEQFF
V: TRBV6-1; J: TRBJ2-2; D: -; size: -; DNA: TGTGCCAGCAGTGCCCTTATGAACGCGAACACCGGGGAGCTGTTTTTT; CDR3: CASSALMNANTGELFF
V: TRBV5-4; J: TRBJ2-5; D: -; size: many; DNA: TGTGCCAGCAGCTTGGTACCCCGGGAGACCCAGTACTTC; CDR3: CASSLVPRETQYF
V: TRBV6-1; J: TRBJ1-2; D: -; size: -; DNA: TGTGCCAGCAAGGAGATTATCTATGGCTACACCTTC; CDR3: CASKEIIYGYTF
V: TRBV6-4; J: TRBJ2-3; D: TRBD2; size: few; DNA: TGTGCCAGCAGTGACTCTAGTTTAACTAGCGGGAGTAGCACAGATACGCAGTATTTT; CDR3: CASSDSSLTSGSSTDTQYF
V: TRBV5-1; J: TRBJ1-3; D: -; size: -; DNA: TGCGCCAGCAGCTTTGGCAGCTCTGGAAACACCATATATTTT; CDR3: CASSFGSSGNTIYF
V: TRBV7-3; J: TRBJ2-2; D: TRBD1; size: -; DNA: TGTGCCAGCAGCTTCCGAGGGGGCACCCGCACCGGGGAGCTGTTTTTT; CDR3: CASSFRGGTRTGELFF
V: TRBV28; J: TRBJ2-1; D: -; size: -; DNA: TGTGCCAGCAGTTTAGGGGGGCCTCAGTACAATGAGCAGTTCTTC; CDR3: CASSLGGPQYNEQFF
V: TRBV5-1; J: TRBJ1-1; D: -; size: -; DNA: TGCGCCAGCAGCTTTCAGGGTAACACTGAAGCTTTCTTT; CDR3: CASSFQGNTEAFF
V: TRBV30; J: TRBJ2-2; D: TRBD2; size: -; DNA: TGTGCCTGGGGAAAACCGGGACTAGCGGGAAGGTACACCGGGGAGCTGTTTTTT; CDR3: CAWGKPGLAGRYTGELFF
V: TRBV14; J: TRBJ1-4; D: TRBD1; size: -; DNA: TGTGCCAGCAGCCGCACAGGGGGACCTAATGAAAAACTGTTTTTT; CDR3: CASSRTGGPNEKLFF
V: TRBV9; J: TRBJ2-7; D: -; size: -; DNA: TGTGCCAGCAGCGTAGATCCAGATACCTACGAGCAGTACTTC; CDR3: CASSVDPDTYEQYF
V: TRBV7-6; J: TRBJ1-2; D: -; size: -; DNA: TGTGCCAGCAGCTTAGCAGACAGGTTTGGCTATGGCTACACCTTC; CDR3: CASSLADRFGYGYTF
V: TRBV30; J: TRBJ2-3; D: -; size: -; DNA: TGTGCCTGGAGTGTATATAGGGATACGCAGTATTTT; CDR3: CAWSVYRDTQYF